This T cell receptor (beta chain) came from a study of graft-versus-host responses after intestinal transplantation. Some clones are missing from TCRdb's copy, which holds only in-frame ones; the method was immunoSEQ multiplex PCR. The sample shows about 3,300 clones, around three quarters of them seen only once. Graft tissue was processed to release intraepithelial and lamina propria lymphocytes. This CDR3 region has 12 residues. The germline gives CDR1 GTSNPN, CDR2 SVGIG (reference sequence). V lost 7 bases, J lost 5 bases, and 11 bases lay in between. This rearrangement joins TRBV30 to TRBJ1-4; no definite D call. The TCR originated in a human patient who received an intestinal transplant, so some T cells may come from the graft donor. The source was ileum tissue, collected around 17 and 22 days after intestinal transplantation. This chain's CDR3 is CASTVVNEKLFF. The DNA of the CDR3 is TGTGCCTCGACGGTTGTAAATGAAAAACTGTTTTTT.